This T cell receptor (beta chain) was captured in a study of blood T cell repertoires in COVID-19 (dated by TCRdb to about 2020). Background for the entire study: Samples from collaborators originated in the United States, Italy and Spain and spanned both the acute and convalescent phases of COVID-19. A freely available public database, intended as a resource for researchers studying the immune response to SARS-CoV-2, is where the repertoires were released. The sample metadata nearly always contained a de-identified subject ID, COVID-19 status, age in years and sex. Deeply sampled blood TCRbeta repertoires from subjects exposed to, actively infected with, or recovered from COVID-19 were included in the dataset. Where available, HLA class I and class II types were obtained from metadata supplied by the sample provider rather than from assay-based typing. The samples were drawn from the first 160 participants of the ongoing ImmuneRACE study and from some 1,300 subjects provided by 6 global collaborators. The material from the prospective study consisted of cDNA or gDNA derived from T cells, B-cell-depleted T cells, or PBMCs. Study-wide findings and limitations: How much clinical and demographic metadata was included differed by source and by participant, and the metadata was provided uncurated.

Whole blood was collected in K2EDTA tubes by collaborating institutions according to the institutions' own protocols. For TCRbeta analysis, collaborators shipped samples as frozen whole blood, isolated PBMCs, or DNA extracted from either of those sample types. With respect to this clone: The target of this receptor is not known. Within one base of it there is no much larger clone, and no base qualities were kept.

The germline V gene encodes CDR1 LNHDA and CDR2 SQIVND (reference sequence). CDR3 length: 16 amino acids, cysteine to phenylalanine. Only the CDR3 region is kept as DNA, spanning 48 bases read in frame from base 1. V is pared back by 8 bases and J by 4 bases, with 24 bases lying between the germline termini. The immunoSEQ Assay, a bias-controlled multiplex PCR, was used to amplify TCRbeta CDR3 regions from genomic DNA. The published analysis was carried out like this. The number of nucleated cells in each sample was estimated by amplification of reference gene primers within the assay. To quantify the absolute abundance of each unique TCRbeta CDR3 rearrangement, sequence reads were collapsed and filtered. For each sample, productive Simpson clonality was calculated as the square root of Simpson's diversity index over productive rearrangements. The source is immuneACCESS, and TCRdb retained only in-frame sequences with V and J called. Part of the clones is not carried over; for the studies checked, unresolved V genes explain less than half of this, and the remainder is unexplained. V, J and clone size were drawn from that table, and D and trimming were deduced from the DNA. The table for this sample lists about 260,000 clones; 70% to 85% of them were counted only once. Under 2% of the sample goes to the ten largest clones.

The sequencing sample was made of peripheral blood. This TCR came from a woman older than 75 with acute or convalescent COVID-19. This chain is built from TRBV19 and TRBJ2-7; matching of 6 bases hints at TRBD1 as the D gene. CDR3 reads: CASCDSTGTPVYEQYF. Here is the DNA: TGTGCCAGTTGCGACAGTACAGGGACACCCGTATACGAGCAGTACTTC.